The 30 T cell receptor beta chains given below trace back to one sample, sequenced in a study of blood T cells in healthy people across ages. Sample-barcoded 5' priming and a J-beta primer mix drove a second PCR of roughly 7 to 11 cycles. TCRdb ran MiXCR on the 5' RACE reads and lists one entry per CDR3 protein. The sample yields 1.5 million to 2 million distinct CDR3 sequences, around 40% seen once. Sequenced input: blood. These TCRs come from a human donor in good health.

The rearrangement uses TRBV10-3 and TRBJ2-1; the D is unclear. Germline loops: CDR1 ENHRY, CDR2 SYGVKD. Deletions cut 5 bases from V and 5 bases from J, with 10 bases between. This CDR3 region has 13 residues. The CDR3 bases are TGTGCCATCAGTTGGGCCCTTGACAATGAGCAGTTCTTC. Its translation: CAISWALDNEQFF.

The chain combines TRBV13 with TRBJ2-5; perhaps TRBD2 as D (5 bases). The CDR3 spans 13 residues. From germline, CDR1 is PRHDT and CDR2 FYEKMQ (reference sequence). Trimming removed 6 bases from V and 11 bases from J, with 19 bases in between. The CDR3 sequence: CASSSGSYGEQYF. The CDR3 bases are TGTGCCAGCAGTTCGGGATCCTATGGGGAGCAGTACTTC.

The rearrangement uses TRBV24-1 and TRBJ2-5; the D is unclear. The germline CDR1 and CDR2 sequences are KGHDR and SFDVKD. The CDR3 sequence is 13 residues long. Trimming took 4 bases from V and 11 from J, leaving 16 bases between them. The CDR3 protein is CATSDFDYNEQYF. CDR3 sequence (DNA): TGTGCCACCAGTGACTTCGATTACAATGAGCAGTACTTC.

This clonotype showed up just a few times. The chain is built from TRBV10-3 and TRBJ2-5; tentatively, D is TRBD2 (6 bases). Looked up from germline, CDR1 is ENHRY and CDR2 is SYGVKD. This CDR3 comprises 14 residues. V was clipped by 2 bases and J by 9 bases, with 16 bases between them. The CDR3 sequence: CAISEGTYQLAQYF. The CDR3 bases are TGTGCCATCAGTGAGGGGACTTACCAGTTGGCCCAGTACTTC.

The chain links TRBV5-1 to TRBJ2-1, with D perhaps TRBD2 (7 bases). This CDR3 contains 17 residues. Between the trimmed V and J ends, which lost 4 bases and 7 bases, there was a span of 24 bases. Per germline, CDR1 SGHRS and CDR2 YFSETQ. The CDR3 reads CASSPMGGGPSGNEQFF. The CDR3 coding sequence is TGCGCCAGCAGCCCGATGGGGGGGGGCCCCTCCGGGAATGAGCAGTTCTTC.

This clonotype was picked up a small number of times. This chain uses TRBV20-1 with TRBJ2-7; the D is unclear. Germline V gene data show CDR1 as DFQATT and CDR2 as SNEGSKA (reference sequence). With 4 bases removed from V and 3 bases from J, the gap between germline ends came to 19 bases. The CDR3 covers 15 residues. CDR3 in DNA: TGCAGTGCTAAACGTCGGCACAGTGTGAACTACGAGCAGTACTTC. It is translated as CSAKRRHSVNYEQYF.

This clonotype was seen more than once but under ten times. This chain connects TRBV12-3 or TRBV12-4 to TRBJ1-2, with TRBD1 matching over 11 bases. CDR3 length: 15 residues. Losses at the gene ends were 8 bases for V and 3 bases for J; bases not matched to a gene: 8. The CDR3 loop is CASGGTGGDHYGYTF. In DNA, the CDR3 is TGTGCCAGCGGCGGGACAGGGGGTGATCACTATGGCTACACCTTC.

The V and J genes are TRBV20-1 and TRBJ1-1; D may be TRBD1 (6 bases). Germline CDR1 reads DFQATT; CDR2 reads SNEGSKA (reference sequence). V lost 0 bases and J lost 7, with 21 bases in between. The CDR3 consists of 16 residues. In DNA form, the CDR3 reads TGCAGTGCTAGAGACCCCTTAAGACAGGCCGCTGGTGAAGCTTTCTTT. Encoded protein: CSARDPLRQAAGEAFF.

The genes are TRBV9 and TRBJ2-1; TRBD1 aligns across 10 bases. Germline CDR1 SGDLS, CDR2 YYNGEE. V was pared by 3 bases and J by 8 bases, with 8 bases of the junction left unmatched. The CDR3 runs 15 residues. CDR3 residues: CASSAWGQGRDEQFF. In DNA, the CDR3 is TGTGCCAGCAGCGCCTGGGGACAGGGGCGCGATGAGCAGTTCTTC.

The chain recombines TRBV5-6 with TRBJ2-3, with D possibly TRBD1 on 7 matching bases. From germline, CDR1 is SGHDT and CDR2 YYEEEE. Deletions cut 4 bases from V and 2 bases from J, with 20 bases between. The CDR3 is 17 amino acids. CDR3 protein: CASSPGRRGPSTDTQYF. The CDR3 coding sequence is TGTGCCAGCAGCCCTGGTCGGAGGGGGCCCTCCACAGATACGCAGTATTTT.

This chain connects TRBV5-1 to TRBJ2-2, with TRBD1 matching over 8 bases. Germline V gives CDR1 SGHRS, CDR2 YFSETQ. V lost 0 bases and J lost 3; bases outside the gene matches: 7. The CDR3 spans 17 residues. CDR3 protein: CASSLALRGQDTGELFF. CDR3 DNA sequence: TGCGCCAGCAGCTTGGCCCTCAGGGGGCAGGACACCGGGGAGCTGTTTTTT.

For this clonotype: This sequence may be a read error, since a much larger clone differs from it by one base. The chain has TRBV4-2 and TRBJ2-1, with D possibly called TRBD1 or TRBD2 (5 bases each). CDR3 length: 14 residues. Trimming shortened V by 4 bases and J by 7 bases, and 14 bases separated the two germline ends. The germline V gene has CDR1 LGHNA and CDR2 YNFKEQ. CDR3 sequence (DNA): TGTGCCAGCAGCCGCAGCATAGGGGAGAATGAGCAGTTCTTC. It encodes CASSRSIGENEQFF.

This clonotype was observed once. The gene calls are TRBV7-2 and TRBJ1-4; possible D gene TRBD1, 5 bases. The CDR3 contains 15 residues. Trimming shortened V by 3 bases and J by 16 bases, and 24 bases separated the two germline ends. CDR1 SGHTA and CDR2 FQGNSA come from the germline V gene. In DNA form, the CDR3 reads TGTGCCAGCAGCTTCCCGATTTCAGGGAGGGAAAAGCGGTTTTTT. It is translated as CASSFPISGREKRFF. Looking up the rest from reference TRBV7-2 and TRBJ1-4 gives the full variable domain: GAGVSQSPSNKVTEKGKDVELRCDPISGHTALYWYRQSLGQGLEFLIYFQGNSAPDKSGLPSDRFSAERTGGSVSTLTIQRTQQEDSAVYLCASSFPISGREKRFFGSGTQLSVL.

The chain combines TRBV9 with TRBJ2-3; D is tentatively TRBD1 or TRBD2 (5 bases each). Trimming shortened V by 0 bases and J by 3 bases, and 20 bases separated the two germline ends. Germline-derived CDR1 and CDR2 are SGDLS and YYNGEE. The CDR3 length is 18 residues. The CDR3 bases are TGTGCCAGCAGCGTAGGGGGGTCGGGGCGGCTATGGACAGATACGCAGTATTTT. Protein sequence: CASSVGGSGRLWTDTQYF.

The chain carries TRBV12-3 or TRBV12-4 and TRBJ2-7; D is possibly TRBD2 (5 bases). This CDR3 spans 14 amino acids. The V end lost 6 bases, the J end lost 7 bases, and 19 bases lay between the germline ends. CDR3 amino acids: CASRPPGLPNEQYF. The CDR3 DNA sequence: TGTGCCAGCAGACCGCCCGGACTGCCCAATGAGCAGTACTTC.

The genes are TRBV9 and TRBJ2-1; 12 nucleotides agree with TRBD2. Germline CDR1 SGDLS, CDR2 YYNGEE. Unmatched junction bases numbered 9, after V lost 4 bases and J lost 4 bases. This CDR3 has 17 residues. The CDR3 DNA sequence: TGTGCCAGCAGCTCCCGGACTAGCGGGGCGGGGTACAATGAGCAGTTCTTC. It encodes CASSSRTSGAGYNEQFF.

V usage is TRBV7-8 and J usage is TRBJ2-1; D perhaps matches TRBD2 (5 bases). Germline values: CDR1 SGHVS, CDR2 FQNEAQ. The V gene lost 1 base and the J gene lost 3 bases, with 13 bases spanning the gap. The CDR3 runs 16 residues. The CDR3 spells CASSLVSSGNYNEQFF. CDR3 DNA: TGTGCCAGCAGCTTAGTTTCCAGCGGCAACTACAATGAGCAGTTCTTC.

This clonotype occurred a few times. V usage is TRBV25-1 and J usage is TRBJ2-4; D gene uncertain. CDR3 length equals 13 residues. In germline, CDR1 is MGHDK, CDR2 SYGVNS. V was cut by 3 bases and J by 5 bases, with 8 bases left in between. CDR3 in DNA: TGTGCCAGCAGTGAGGGCAACGAAAACATTCAGTACTTC. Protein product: CASSEGNENIQYF.

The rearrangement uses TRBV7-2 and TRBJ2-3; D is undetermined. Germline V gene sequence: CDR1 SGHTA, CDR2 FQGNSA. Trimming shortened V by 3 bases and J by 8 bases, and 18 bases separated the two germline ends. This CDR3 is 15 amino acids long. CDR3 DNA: TGTGCCAGCAGCTTGGAACCCTTGGGCGCAGGTACGCAGTATTTT. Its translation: CASSLEPLGAGTQYF.

This CDR3 is CASSLYSLYYNEQFF. DNA of the CDR3: TGTGCCAGCAGTTTATATAGCCTATACTACAATGAGCAGTTCTTC. The chain has TRBV27 and TRBJ2-1, with no clear D. CDR3 length: 15 residues. Germline CDR1 is MNHEY and CDR2 is SMNVEV (reference sequence). Trimming removed 1 base from V and 3 bases from J, with 10 bases in between.

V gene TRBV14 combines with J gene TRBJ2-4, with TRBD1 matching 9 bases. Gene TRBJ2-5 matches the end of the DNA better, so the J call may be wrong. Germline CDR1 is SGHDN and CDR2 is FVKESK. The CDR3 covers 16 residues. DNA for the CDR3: TGTGCCAGCAGCCAAGCCGGGACAGGGCTTCAAGAGACCCAGTACTTC. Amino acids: CASSQAGTGLQETQYF.

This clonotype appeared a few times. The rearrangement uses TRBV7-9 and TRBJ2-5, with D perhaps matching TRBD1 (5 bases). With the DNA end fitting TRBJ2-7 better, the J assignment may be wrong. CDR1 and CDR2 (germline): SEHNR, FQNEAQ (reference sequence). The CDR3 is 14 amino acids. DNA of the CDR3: TGTGCCAGCAGTAAAAGTTCAGGACAATCCGAGCAGTACTTC. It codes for CASSKSSGQSEQYF.

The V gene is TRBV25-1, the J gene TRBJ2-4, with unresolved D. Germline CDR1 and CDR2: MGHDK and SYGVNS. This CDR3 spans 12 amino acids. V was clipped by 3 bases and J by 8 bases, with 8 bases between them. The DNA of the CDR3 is TGTGCCAGCAGTGACCCCATGGACATTCAGTACTTC. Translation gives CASSDPMDIQYF. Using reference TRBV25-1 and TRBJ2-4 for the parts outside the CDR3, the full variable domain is EADIYQTPRYLVIGTGKKITLECSQTMGHDKMYWYQQDPGMELHLIHYSYGVNSTEKGDLSSESTVSRIRTEHFPLTLESARPSHTSQYLCASSDPMDIQYFGAGTRLSVL.

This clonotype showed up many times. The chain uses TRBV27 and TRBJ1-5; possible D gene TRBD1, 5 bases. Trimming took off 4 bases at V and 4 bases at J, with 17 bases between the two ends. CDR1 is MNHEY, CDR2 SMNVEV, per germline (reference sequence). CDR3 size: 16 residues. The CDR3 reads CASSSHPTEGNQPQHF. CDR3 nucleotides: TGTGCCAGCAGTTCGCATCCTACAGAGGGGAATCAGCCCCAGCATTTT.

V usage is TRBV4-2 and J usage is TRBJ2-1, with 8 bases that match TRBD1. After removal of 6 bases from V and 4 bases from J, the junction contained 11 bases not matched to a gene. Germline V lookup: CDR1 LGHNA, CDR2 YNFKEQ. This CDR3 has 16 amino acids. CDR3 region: CASSPLAGTGYNEQFF. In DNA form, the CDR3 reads TGTGCCAGCAGTCCCCTCGCCGGGACAGGATACAATGAGCAGTTCTTC.

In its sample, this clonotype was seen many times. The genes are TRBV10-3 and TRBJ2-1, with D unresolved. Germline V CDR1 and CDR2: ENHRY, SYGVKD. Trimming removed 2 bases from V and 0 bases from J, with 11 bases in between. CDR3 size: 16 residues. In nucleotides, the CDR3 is TGTGCCATCAGTGAGCCTTGGGTGGACTCCTACAATGAGCAGTTCTTC. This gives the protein CAISEPWVDSYNEQFF.

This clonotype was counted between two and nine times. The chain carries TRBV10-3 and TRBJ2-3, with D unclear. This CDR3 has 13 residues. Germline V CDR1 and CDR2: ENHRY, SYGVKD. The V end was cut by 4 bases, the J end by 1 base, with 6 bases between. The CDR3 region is CAISVAGTDTQYF. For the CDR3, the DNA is TGTGCCATCAGTGTGGCCGGCACAGATACGCAGTATTTT.

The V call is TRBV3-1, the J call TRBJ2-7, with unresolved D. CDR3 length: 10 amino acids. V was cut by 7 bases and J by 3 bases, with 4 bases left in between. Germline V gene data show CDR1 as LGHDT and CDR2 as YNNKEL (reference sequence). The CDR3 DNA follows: TGTGCCAGCAACAACTACGAGCAGTACTTC. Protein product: CASNNYEQYF.

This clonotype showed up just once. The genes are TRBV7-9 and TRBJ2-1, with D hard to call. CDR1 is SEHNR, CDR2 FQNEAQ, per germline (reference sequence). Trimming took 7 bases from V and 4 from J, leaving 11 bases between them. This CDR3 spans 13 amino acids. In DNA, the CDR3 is TGTGCCAGCAAACCAGAAAGTTACAATGAGCAGTTCTTC. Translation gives CASKPESYNEQFF.

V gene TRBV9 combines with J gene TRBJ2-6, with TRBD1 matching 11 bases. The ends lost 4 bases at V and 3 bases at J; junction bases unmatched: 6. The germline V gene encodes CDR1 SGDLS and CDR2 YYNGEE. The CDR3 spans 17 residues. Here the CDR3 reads CASSIRDRGSGANVLTF. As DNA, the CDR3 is TGTGCCAGCAGCATCCGGGACAGGGGGAGTGGGGCCAACGTCCTGACTTTC.